These T cell receptor beta chains were read from a single sample in a study of T cell responses to AZD1222 COVID-19 vaccine. The repertoire was sequenced with immunoSEQ multiplex PCR; TCRdb's copy has only in-frame clones and lacks some. Of 100,000 to 150,000 clones detected, over 80% appear once; the ten largest clones hold around 5.8%. Sequencing used peripheral blood, obtained on day 0 of AZD1222 vaccination. The receptors derive from an adult in good health. The CDR3 runs from the conserved cysteine through the conserved F or W. A D gene is named only where the DNA matches it firmly. Clone size is given for some rows only: seen once, a few or many times, or a class if the clone is expanded.

>NA|TRBJ1-1|TRBV5-5|NA|14
TGTGCCAGCAGCTTGGACGGGACCAGCACTGAAGCTTTCTTT
CASSLDGTSTEAFF
>once|TRBJ2-3|TRBV2|TRBD2|13
TGTGCCAGCAGCCCCTTCCCGCGGGGGGAGCAGTATTTT
CASSPFPRGEQYF
>NA|TRBJ1-6|TRBV5-1|TRBD1|15
TGCGCCAGCAGCTTAACCGGGACAGGGGGCTCACCCCTCCACTTT
CASSLTGTGGSPLHF
>NA|TRBJ2-3|TRBV14|NA|13
TGTGCCAGCAGCGAGAAACCCAGGGATACGCAGTATTTT
CASSEKPRDTQYF
>NA|TRBJ2-1|TRBV4-3|NA|14
TGCGCCAGCAGCCGAGACGGTTCCTACAATGAGCAGTTCTTC
CASSRDGSYNEQFF
>NA|TRBJ2-4|TRBV18|TRBD1|14
TGTGCCAGCTCACCAATGGGACAGGCCGACATTCAGTACTTC
CASSPMGQADIQYF
>NA|TRBJ2-1|TRBV19|TRBD2|16
TGTGCCAGTAGAATCTCTCTAGCGGGAGTCTGGAATGAGCAGTTCTTC
CASRISLAGVWNEQFF
>NA|TRBJ1-2|TRBV7-8|TRBD1|14
TGTGCCAGCAGCTTTGACAGGGGGGAGTATGGCTACACCTTC
CASSFDRGEYGYTF
>NA|TRBJ2-1|TRBV11-2|NA|15
TGTGCCAGCAGCTTAGTCGGGGGCCGCCCCCCTGAGCAGTTCTTC
CASSLVGGRPPEQFF
>NA|TRBJ2-3|TRBV19|TRBD2|17
TGTGCCAGTACCGGACTAGCGGGAGGGCCTAGGGCAGATACGCAGTATTTT
CASTGLAGGPRADTQYF
>NA|TRBJ1-6|TRBV6-2/TRBV6-3|NA|16
TGTGCCAGCAGTTTCAGGGTATCGGCCCTTAATTCACCCCTCCACTTT
CASSFRVSALNSPLHF
>NA|TRBJ2-2|TRBV29-1|TRBD1|14
TGCAGCGTGGGGGACAGGTTGAACACCGGGGAGCTGTTTTTT
CSVGDRLNTGELFF
>once|TRBJ1-3|TRBV18|TRBD1|15
TGTGCCAGCTCACCAAGGACAGGGTGGGGAAACACCATATATTTT
CASSPRTGWGNTIYF
>NA|TRBJ1-1|TRBV6-5|NA|13
TGTGCCAGCAGGGCGGGACAACACTTGGAAGCTTTCTTT
CASRAGQHLEAFF
>NA|TRBJ1-6|TRBV30|NA|14
TGTGCCTGGGATCAGGAAAACTATAATTCACCCCTCCACTTT
CAWDQENYNSPLHF
>NA|TRBJ2-1|TRBV19|NA|16
TGTGCCAGTAGTACGAACCGGGACCTCACGGGAGCAGAGCAGTTCTTC
CASSTNRDLTGAEQFF
>NA|TRBJ2-7|TRBV5-4|TRBD1|14
TGTGCCAGCAGCCGAGGACAGGGTACCTACGAGCAGTACTTC
CASSRGQGTYEQYF
>NA|TRBJ2-5|TRBV5-1|NA|14
TGCGCCAGCAGCCCCGGACGGAATCAAGAGACCCAGTACTTC
CASSPGRNQETQYF
>NA|TRBJ1-5|TRBV24-1|TRBD1|12
TGTGCCACCAGTGATCCTCAGGGGGTCCAGCATTTT
CATSDPQGVQHF
>NA|TRBJ2-2|TRBV5-4|NA|15
TGTGCCAGCAAGCCTGGGGCAGCGAACACCGGGGAGCTGTTTTTT
CASKPGAANTGELFF
>NA|TRBJ2-3|TRBV5-1|TRBD1|15
TGCGCCAGCAGCTTACAGGGGATGTGGACAGATACGCAGTATTTT
CASSLQGMWTDTQYF
>NA|TRBJ2-1|TRBV5-5|TRBD1|16
TGTGCCAGCAGCTTGGCCCCCCGACAGGGTGGGAATGAGCAGTTCTTC
CASSLAPRQGGNEQFF
>NA|TRBJ1-2|TRBV6-5|TRBD1|14
TGTGCCAGCAGCTACCCCCGGCAGGGGGGTGGCTACACCTTC
CASSYPRQGGGYTF
>NA|TRBJ2-7|TRBV6-5|NA|13
TGTGCCAGCAGGGGTGGACTAACCTACGAGCAGTACTTC
CASRGGLTYEQYF
>NA|TRBJ2-3|TRBV9|NA|15
TGTGCCAGCAGCGTAGGTGGCGGGTCCACAGATACGCAGTATTTT
CASSVGGGSTDTQYF
>NA|TRBJ2-3|TRBV6-5|NA|13
TGTGCCAGCAGTTCCACTGGGAGAGATACGCAGTATTTT
CASSSTGRDTQYF
>NA|TRBJ2-7|TRBV5-1|TRBD1|15
TGCGCCAGCAGCTTGGGACAGGGGGAATACTACGAGCAGTACTTC
CASSLGQGEYYEQYF
>NA|TRBJ1-4|TRBV6-4|TRBD1|19
TGTGCCAGCAGTGGTATCCCGGACAGGAGAAGTCAGGCTAATGAAAAACTGTTTTTT
CASSGIPDRRSQANEKLFF
>NA|TRBJ1-2|TRBV27|NA|14
TGTGCCAGCAGTTTATTTGTGGGGAACTATGGCTACACCTTC
CASSLFVGNYGYTF
>NA|TRBJ2-2|TRBV5-1|NA|14
TGCGCCAGCAGCAGGGGACAAGACACCGGGGAGCTGTTTTTT
CASSRGQDTGELFF